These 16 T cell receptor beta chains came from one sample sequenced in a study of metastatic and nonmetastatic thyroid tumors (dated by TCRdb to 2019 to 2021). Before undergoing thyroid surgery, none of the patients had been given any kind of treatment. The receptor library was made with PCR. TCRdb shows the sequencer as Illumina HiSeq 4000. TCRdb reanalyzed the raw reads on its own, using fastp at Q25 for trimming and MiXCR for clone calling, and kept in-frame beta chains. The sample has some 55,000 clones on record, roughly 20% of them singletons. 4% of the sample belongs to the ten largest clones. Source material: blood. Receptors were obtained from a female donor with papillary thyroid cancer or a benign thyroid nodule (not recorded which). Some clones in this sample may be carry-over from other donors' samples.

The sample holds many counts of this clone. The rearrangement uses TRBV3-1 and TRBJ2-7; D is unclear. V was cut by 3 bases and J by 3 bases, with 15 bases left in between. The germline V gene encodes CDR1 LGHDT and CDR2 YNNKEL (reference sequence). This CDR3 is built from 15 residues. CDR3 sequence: CASSQPGLGNYEQYF. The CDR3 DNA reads TGTGCCAGCAGCCAGCCAGGCCTGGGAAACTACGAGCAGTACTTC.

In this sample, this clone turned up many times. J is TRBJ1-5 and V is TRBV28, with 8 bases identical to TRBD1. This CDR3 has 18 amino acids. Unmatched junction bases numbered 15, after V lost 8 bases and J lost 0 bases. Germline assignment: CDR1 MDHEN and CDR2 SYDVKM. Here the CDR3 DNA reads TGTGCCAGCGCTTTTCGACAGGGGCGAGATTATAGCAATCAGCCCCAGCATTTT. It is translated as CASAFRQGRDYSNQPQHF.

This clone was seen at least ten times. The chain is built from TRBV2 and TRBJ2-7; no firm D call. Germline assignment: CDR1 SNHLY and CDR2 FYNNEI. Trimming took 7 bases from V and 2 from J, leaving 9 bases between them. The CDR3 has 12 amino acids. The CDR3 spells CASNGEPYEQYF. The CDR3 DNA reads TGTGCCAGCAACGGAGAACCCTACGAGCAGTACTTC.

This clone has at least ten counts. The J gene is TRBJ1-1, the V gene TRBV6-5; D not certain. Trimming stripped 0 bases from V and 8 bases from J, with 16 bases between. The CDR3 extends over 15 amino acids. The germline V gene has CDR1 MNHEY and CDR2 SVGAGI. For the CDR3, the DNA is TGTGCCAGCAGTTACTCGAGGTTGGAGGTGGAGGAAGCTTTCTTT. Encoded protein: CASSYSRLEVEEAFF.

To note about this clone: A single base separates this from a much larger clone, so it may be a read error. Written as DNA, the CDR3 is TGCATCGTTGGGGGGGACAGGTTACTTAACTATGGCTACACCTTC. This codes for CIVGGDRLLNYGYTF. This chain uses TRBV29-1 with TRBJ1-2, with 8 nucleotides matching TRBD1. The CDR3 extends over 15 amino acids. Germline assignment: CDR1 SQVTM and CDR2 ANQGSEA.

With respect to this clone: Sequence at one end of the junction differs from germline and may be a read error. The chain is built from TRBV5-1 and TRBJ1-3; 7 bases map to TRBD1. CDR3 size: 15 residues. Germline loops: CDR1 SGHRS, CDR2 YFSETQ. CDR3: CASSGSQGGGYTIYF. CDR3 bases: TGCGCCAGCAGCGGGTCGCAGGGGGGTGGATACACCATCTATTTT.

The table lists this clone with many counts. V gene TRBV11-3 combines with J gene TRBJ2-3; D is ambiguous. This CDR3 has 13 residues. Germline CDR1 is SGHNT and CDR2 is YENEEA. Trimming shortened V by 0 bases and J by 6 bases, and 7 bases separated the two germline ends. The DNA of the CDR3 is TGTGCCAGCAGCTTAGATCAAAGGGATACGCAGTATTTT. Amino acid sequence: CASSLDQRDTQYF.

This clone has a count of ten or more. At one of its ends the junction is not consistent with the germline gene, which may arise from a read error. The CDR3 sequence is CASSQVFGPPVGF. In DNA form, the CDR3 reads TGCGCCAGCAGCCAAGTATTTGGACCCCCGGTAGGTTTT. V is TRBV4-1 and J is TRBJ1-5; D gene ambiguous. Germline lookup yields CDR1 MGHRA and CDR2 YSYEKL. This CDR3 spans 13 amino acids.

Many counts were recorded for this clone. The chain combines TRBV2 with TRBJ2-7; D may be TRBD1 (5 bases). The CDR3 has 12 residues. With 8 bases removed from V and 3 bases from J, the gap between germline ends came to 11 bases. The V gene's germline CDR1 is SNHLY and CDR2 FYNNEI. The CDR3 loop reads CASGYRSYEQYF. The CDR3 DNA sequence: TGTGCCAGCGGGTACAGGAGCTACGAGCAGTACTTC. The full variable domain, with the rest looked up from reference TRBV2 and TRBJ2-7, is EPEVTQTPSHQVTQMGQEVILRCVPISNHLYFYWYRQILGQKVEFLVSFYNNEISEKSEIFDDQFSVERPDGSNFTLKIRSTKLEDSAMYFCASGYRSYEQYFGPGTRLTVT.

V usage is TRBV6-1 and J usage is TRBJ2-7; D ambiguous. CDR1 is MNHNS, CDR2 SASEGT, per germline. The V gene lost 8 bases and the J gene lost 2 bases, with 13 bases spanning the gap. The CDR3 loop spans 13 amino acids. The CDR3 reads CASLKCSPYEQYF. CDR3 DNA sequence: TGTGCCAGCCTCAAGTGTTCCCCCTACGAGCAGTACTTC.

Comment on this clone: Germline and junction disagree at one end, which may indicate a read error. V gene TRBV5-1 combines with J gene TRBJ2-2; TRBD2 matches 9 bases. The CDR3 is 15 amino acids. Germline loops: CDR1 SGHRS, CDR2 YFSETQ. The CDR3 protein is CVSSRGGAITWELFF. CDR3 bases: TGCGTCAGCAGCCGCGGGGGGGCTATCACCTGGGAGCTGTTTTTT.

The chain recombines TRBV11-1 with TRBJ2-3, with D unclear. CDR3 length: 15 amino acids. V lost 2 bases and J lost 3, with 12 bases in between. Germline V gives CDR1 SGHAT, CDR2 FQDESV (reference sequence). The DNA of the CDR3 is TGTGCCAGCAGCTTATTACAGCCTGCTACAGATACGCAGTATTTT. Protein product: CASSLLQPATDTQYF. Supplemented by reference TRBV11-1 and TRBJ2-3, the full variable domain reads EAEVAQSPRYKITEKSQAVAFWCDPISGHATLYWYRQILGQGPELLVQFQDESVVDDSQLPKDRFSAERLKGVDSTLKIQPAELGDSAMYLCASSLLQPATDTQYFGPGTRLTVL.

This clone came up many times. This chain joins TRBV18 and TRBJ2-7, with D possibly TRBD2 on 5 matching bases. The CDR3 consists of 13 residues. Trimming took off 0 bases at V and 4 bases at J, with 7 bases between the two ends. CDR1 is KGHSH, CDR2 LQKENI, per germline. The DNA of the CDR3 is TGTGCCAGCTCACCACCGACTAAGTACGAGCAGTACTTC. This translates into CASSPPTKYEQYF.

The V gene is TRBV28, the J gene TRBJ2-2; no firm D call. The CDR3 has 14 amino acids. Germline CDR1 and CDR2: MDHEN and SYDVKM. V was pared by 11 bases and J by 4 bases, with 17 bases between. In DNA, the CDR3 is TGTGCCCGGAGTTTCTCGACAAGCACCGGGGAGCTGTTTTTT. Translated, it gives CARSFSTSTGELFF.

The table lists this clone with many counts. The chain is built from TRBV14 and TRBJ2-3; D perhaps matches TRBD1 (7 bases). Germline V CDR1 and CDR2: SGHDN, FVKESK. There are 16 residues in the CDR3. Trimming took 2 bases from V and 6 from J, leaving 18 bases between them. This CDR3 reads CASSQNAGQQWDTQYF. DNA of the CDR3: TGTGCCAGCAGCCAAAATGCGGGACAGCAGTGGGATACGCAGTATTTT. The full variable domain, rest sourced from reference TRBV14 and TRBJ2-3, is EAGVTQFPSHSVIEKGQTVTLRCDPISGHDNLYWYRRVMGKEIKFLLHFVKESKQDESGMPNNRFLAERTGGTYSTLKVQPAELEDSGVYFCASSQNAGQQWDTQYFGPGTRLTVL.

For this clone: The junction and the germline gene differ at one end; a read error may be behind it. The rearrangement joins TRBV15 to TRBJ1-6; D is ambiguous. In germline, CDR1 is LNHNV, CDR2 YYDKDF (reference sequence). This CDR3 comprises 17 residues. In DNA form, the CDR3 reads TGTGCCACCAGCTACGCCCGTCGGAGCTCCTATAATCCACCCCTCCACTTT. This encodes CATSYARRSSYNPPLHF.